This T cell receptor (beta chain) stems from a study of breast tumors, draining lymph nodes, adjacent tissues. Findings and caveats of the study: Most tumor T cells seemingly derive from lymph node, then expand in tumor. Compared with basal-like, luminal-like tumors shared significantly more repertoire with nontumor tissue. Tumor TCR diversity was below lymph nodes but above nontumor tissue.

The lymph nodes were axillary draining lymph nodes from breast cancer patients. Unmatched junction bases numbered 13, after V lost 4 bases and J lost 14 bases. The length of the CDR3 is 15 residues. Germline CDR1 and CDR2: SGHVS and FNYEAQ. Remarks on this clonotype: Its antigen is unknown.

MiXCR was run by TCRdb on the multiplex PCR reads, yielding one entry per CDR3 protein. The profile shows 200,000 or so distinct CDR3 sequences, around 29% of them singletons. This clonotype originated in a female donor with breast cancer. Some clones in this sample may be carry-over from other donors' samples. The gene calls are TRBV7-6 and TRBJ1-4, with 10 bases fitting TRBD1. Sequenced material: axillary lymph node tissue. In DNA, the CDR3 is TGTGCCAGCAGCTCGATGGGACAGGGGCTCACGGGCCTGTTTTTT. Protein product: CASSSMGQGLTGLFF. Together with reference TRBV7-6 and TRBJ1-4, the CDR3 gives the full variable domain: GAGVSQSPRYKVTKRGQDVALRCDPISGHVSLYWYRQALGQGPEFLTYFNYEAQQDKSGLPNDRFSAERPEGSISTLTIQRTEQRDSAMYRCASSSMGQGLTGLFFGSGTQLSVL.